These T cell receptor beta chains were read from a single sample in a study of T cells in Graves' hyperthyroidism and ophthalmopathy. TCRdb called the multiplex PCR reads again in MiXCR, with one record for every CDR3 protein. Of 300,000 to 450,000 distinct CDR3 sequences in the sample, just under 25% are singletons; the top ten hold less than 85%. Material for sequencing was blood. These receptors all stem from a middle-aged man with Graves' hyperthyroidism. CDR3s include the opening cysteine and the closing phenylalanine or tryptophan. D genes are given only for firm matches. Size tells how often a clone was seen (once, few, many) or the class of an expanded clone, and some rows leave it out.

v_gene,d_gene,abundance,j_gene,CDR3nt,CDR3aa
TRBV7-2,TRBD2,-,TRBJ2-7,TGTGCCGGCGATAGACTAGCGGGCTACGAGCAGTACTTC,CAGDRLAGYEQYF
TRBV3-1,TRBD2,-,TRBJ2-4,TGTGCCAGCAGCGATCGTATGAGGGACTATAAAAACATTCAGTACTTC,CASSDRMRDYKNIQYF
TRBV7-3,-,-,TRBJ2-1,TGTGCCAGCAGCCCTTCTGGGACCCGACCGGGGAATGAGCAGTTCTTC,CASSPSGTRPGNEQFF
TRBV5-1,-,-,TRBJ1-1,TGCGCCAGCAGCTTGGAGGGGTCCCAGAACACTGAAGCTTTCTTT,CASSLEGSQNTEAFF
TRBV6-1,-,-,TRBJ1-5,TGTGCCAGCAAAGAGGGACATTATAGCAATCAGCCCCAGCATTTT,CASKEGHYSNQPQHF
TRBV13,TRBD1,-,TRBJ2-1,TGTGCCAGCAGCCCGGGACAGGTTTACAATGAGCAGTTCTTC,CASSPGQVYNEQFF
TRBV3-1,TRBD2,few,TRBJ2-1,TGTGCCAGCAGTGTTAGCGGGAGGGCCGCGAATGAGCAGTTCTTC,CASSVSGRAANEQFF
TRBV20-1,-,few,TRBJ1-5,TGCAGTGCTAGCCAGGGTATCGATCAGCCCCAGCATTTT,CSASQGIDQPQHF
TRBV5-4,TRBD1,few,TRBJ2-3,TGTGCCAGCAGCTCAAACCTAGGACAGGGGGGAGATACGCAGTATTTT,CASSSNLGQGGDTQYF
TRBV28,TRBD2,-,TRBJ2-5,TGTGCCAGCAGTTGGGGACTAGCGGGAGAGGGAACGTACTTC,CASSWGLAGEGTYF
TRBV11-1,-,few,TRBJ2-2,TGTGCCAGCAGCGACGATGGGAGGAACCCCACCGGGGAGCTGTTTTTT,CASSDDGRNPTGELFF
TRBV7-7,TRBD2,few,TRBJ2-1,TGTGCTAGCAGCTCCGGGACTAGCTTTAGCAATGAGCAGTTCTTC,CASSSGTSFSNEQFF
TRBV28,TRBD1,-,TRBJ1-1,TGTGCCAGTGTTTTGTCGGACAGGATGTTAGCCGGCACTGAAGCTTTCTTT,CASVLSDRMLAGTEAFF
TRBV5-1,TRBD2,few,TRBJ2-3,TGCGCCAGCAGCTTGGGGCTAGCGGGTGCCGATACGCAGTATTTT,CASSLGLAGADTQYF
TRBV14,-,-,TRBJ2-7,TGTGCCAGCAGCCAAGTACGGGGTCAGGACCATTACGAGCAGTACTTC,CASSQVRGQDHYEQYF
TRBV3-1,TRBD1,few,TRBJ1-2,TGTGCCAGCAACTACTGGGGACAGGACCATAACTATGGCTACACCTTC,CASNYWGQDHNYGYTF
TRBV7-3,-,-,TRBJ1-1,TGTGCCAGCAGCTCCAGGGTCGTGGGGACTGAAGCTTTCTTT,CASSSRVVGTEAFF
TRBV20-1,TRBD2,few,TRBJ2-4,TGCAGTGCTAGAGCTCCCCCCTTAGCGGGAGGCTCTAAAAACATTCAGTACTTC,CSARAPPLAGGSKNIQYF
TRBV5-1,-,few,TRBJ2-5,TGCGCCAGCAATTTCGGGGGGCAGGAGACCCAGTACTTC,CASNFGGQETQYF
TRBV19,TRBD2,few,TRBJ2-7,TGTGCCAGTAGTGAGGGACTAGCGGGAGCAGACGGCGAGTACTTC,CASSEGLAGADGEYF
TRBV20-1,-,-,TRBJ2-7,TGCAGTGCTAGAGGTGCCGGTAAGGTCGGCTCCTACGAGCAGTACTTC,CSARGAGKVGSYEQYF
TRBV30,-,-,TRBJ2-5,TGTGCCTGGAGTGTGCCTAGGTGGCAAGAGACCCAGTACTTC,CAWSVPRWQETQYF